Listed below are T cell receptor beta chains from one sample, sequenced in a study of T cell repertoires in aging, cancer and after chemotherapy. TCRdb reprocessed the multiplex PCR reads via MiXCR and lists one record per CDR3 protein. The sample holds under 9,500 distinct CDR3 sequences, 45% to 55% seen once. Sequenced material: blood. These receptor sequences come from a human donor in good health. Each CDR3 is given with its conserved first and last residue. D genes are given only for firm matches. The size field is filled for only some rows; it gives once, few, many or a size class.

TRBV19	NA	TRBJ1-5	NA	CASTNLGGYQPQHF	TGTGCCAGTACCAACCTTGGGGGATATCAGCCCCAGCATTTT
TRBV30	NA	TRBJ2-3	TRBD2	CAWTVGLAVDTQYF	TGTGCCTGGACCGTAGGGCTAGCGGTCGATACGCAGTATTTT
TRBV5-6	NA	TRBJ2-7	NA	CASGSEQYF	TGTGCCAGCGGGAGCGAGCAGTACTTC
TRBV19	NA	TRBJ2-5	TRBD1	CASSAGTGGETQYF	TGTGCCAGTAGCGCCGGGACAGGGGGAGAGACCCAGTACTTC
TRBV6-5	few	TRBJ2-2	NA	CASRTTGWGELFF	TGTGCCAGCAGAACTACAGGGTGGGGGGAGCTGTTTTTT
TRBV4-3	NA	TRBJ2-2	NA	CASSQDPMRTGELFF	TGCGCCAGCAGCCAAGACCCAATGAGAACCGGGGAGCTGTTTTTT
TRBV7-2	NA	TRBJ2-5	NA	CASSPGASAGPQYF	TGTGCCAGCAGCCCCGGGGCTAGCGCGGGTCCCCAGTACTTC
TRBV30	few	TRBJ1-3	NA	CAWQGAGNTIYF	TGTGCCTGGCAGGGAGCTGGAAACACCATATATTTT
TRBV12-3/TRBV12-4	NA	TRBJ1-2	NA	CASSSGVGYGYTF	TGTGCCAGCAGCTCAGGGGTTGGCTATGGCTACACCTTC
TRBV19	few	TRBJ2-3	TRBD1	CASARGRTSTDTQYF	TGTGCCAGTGCGAGGGGGCGAACGAGCACAGATACGCAGTATTTT
TRBV18	NA	TRBJ2-7	NA	CASSAGHSYEQYF	TGTGCCAGCTCAGCGGGTCACTCCTACGAGCAGTACTTC
TRBV12-3/TRBV12-4	few	TRBJ2-7	NA	CASSLGGDEQYF	TGTGCCAGCAGTTTAGGAGGGGACGAGCAGTACTTC
TRBV29-1	medium-sized	TRBJ2-1	TRBD1	CSVDVTGAWSTFF	TGCAGCGTTGATGTGACAGGGGCATGGAGCACGTTCTTC
TRBV7-2	NA	TRBJ2-7	NA	CASSPDRYEQYF	TGTGCCAGCAGCCCGGACAGATACGAGCAGTACTTC
TRBV7-6	few	TRBJ2-1	TRBD2	CASSPRTSGGGEQFF	TGTGCCAGCAGCCCGCGGACTAGCGGAGGGGGTGAGCAGTTCTTC
TRBV30	NA	TRBJ1-6	NA	CAWSPYSDSPLHF	TGTGCCTGGAGTCCCTACTCGGACTCACCCCTCCACTTT
TRBV12-3/TRBV12-4	NA	TRBJ2-1	NA	CASSLPQGMNEQFF	TGTGCCAGCAGTTTACCGCAGGGAATGAATGAGCAGTTCTTC
TRBV6-1	NA	TRBJ2-5	TRBD2	CASSPLSGGQETQYF	TGTGCCAGCAGTCCTCTTAGCGGGGGCCAAGAGACCCAGTACTTC
TRBV5-6	NA	TRBJ1-1	NA	CASSSMGRTTEAFF	TGTGCCAGCAGCTCCATGGGGCGGACCACTGAAGCTTTCTTT
TRBV10-3	few	TRBJ2-3	NA	CAISDHAPTDTQYF	TGTGCCATCAGTGACCACGCGCCCACAGATACGCAGTATTTT
TRBV12-3/TRBV12-4	NA	TRBJ2-5	TRBD2	CASSQAGGQETQYF	TGTGCCAGCAGCCAAGCGGGAGGGCAGGAGACCCAGTACTTC
TRBV18	few	TRBJ1-2	NA	CASSRGWGAPGKGYTF	TGTGCCAGCTCACGGGGGTGGGGGGCCCCAGGAAAGGGCTACACCTTC
TRBV12-3/TRBV12-4	NA	TRBJ2-1	TRBD2	CASRGLALNEQFF	TGTGCCAGCAGGGGACTAGCGTTGAATGAGCAGTTCTTC
TRBV6-5	NA	TRBJ1-4	NA	CASSATNEKLFF	TGTGCCAGCAGTGCAACTAATGAAAAACTGTTTTTT
TRBV4-2	NA	TRBJ2-1	TRBD2	CASSQGWTSGPYNEQFF	TGTGCCAGCAGCCAAGGGTGGACTAGCGGTCCCTACAATGAGCAGTTCTTC
TRBV6-4	NA	TRBJ2-6	NA	CASSDSRGSGANVLTF	TGTGCCAGCAGTGACTCGAGGGGGTCGGGGGCCAACGTCCTGACTTTC
TRBV27	few	TRBJ2-5	TRBD1	CASSGTGGDETQYF	TGTGCCAGCTCTGGGACAGGAGGAGACGAGACCCAGTACTTC
TRBV15	NA	TRBJ2-5	NA	CATSRGQGETQYF	TGTGCCACCAGCAGAGGGCAGGGGGAGACCCAGTACTTC
TRBV11-1	few	TRBJ1-2	TRBD1	CASSSMAGGENGYTF	TGTGCCAGCAGCTCCATGGCAGGGGGCGAGAATGGCTACACCTTC
TRBV4-3	once	TRBJ2-1	TRBD1	CALGQANYNEQFF	TGCGCCTTGGGACAGGCAAATTACAATGAGCAGTTCTTC
TRBV12-3/TRBV12-4	few	TRBJ2-1	NA	CASRTRNEQFF	TGTGCCAGCAGGACAAGGAATGAGCAGTTCTTC
TRBV6-1	NA	TRBJ1-1	NA	CASSAAGTGTEAFF	TGTGCCAGCAGCGCGGCAGGGACCGGCACTGAAGCTTTCTTT
TRBV11-1	NA	TRBJ2-1	NA	CASSLNRDEQFF	TGTGCCAGCAGCTTAAATCGCGATGAGCAGTTCTTC
TRBV5-1	NA	TRBJ1-1	TRBD1	CASSWDRSTEAFF	TGTGCCAGCAGCTGGGACAGAAGCACTGAAGCTTTCTTT
TRBV27	NA	TRBJ2-5	NA	CASRRSTSWRETQYF	TGTGCCAGCAGAAGGTCTACATCTTGGAGAGAGACCCAGTACTTC
TRBV10-3	NA	TRBJ2-1	NA	CASGQGTYNEQFF	TGTGCCTCAGGCCAGGGGACCTACAATGAGCAGTTCTTC
TRBV13	NA	TRBJ2-3	NA	CASSFQSTDTQYF	TGTGCCAGCAGCTTTCAGAGCACAGATACGCAGTATTTT
TRBV29-1	NA	TRBJ2-7	NA	CSVETTRSTVEQYF	TGCAGCGTTGAAACCACTAGGTCGACGGTCGAGCAGTACTTC
TRBV12-3/TRBV12-4	NA	TRBJ2-2	NA	CASSLRRAETGELFF	TGTGCCAGCAGCCTTAGGAGGGCCGAAACCGGGGAGCTGTTTTTT
TRBV18	few	TRBJ2-7	NA	CASSPPTSSFYEQYF	TGTGCCAGCTCACCACCTACTAGTTCTTTCTACGAGCAGTACTTC
TRBV19	NA	TRBJ2-3	NA	CASSIAGVGDTQYF	TGTGCCAGTAGTATAGCGGGAGTTGGTGATACGCAGTATTTT
TRBV29-1	few	TRBJ2-1	NA	CSVEPPQGGNEQFF	TGCAGCGTTGAACCGCCCCAAGGGGGGAATGAGCAGTTCTTC
TRBV29-1	few	TRBJ1-2	NA	CSVEEGKGLTLGYGYTF	TGCAGCGTTGAAGAAGGGAAGGGGCTTACTTTGGGTTATGGCTACACCTTC
TRBV7-2	NA	TRBJ1-2	NA	CASSPPGRGSGYTF	TGTGCCAGCAGCCCCCCGGGCAGGGGATCGGGCTACACCTTC
TRBV6-1	NA	TRBJ1-2	NA	CASSEAGRDYGYTF	TGTGCCAGCAGTGAAGCGGGACGGGACTATGGCTACACCTTC
TRBV24-1	NA	TRBJ2-5	TRBD1	CATSDSYGTAQETQYF	TGTGCAACCAGTGATTCCTACGGGACAGCCCAAGAGACCCAGTACTTC
TRBV29-1	NA	TRBJ1-2	NA	CSFDWGHGYTF	TGCAGCTTTGACTGGGGCCATGGCTACACCTTC
TRBV20-1	NA	TRBJ2-4	NA	CSAGTSLGNFQYF	TGCAGTGCCGGGACGTCCCTGGGGAACTTTCAGTACTTC
TRBV4-2	NA	TRBJ2-5	NA	CASSSGIGETQYF	TGCGCCAGCAGCTCAGGGATTGGGGAGACCCAGTACTTC
TRBV18	NA	TRBJ2-2	NA	CASSEQETGELFF	TGTGCCAGCTCAGAACAGGAAACCGGGGAGCTGTTTTTT